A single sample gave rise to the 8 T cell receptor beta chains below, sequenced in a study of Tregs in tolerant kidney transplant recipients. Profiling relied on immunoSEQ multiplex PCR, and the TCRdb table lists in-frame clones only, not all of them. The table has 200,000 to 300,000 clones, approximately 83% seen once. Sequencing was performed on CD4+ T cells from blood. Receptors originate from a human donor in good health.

The CDR3 protein is CASSMGGETQYF. The DNA for the CDR3 is TGTGCCAGCAGCATGGGGGGAGAGACCCAGTACTTC. This chain joins TRBV6-1 and TRBJ2-5, with D tentatively TRBD2 (6 bases). The germline V gene encodes CDR1 MNHNS and CDR2 SASEGT. Trimming took off 6 bases at V and 4 bases at J, with 9 bases between the two ends. The CDR3 is made up of 12 amino acids.

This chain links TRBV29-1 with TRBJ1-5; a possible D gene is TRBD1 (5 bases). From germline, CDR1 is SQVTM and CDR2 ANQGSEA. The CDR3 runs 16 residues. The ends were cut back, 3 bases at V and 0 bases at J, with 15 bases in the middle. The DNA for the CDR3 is TGCAGCGTTGAGGGAGGCAGGGTGAATAGCAATCAGCCCCAGCATTTT. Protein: CSVEGGRVNSNQPQHF. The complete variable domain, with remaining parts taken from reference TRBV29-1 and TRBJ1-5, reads SAVISQKPSRDICQRGTSLTIQCQVDSQVTMMFWYRQQPGQSLTLIATANQGSEATYESGFVIDKFPISRPNLTFSTLTVSNMSPEDSSIYLCSVEGGRVNSNQPQHFGDGTRLSIL.

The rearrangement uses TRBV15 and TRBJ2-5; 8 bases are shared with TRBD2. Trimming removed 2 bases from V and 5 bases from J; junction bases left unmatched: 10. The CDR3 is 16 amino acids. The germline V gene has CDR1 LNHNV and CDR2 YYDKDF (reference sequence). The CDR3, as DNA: TGTGCCACCAGCAGAAAAAGCAGCGGGAGCGGTGAGACCCAGTACTTC. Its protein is CATSRKSSGSGETQYF. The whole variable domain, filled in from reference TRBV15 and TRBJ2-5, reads DAMVIQNPRYQVTQFGKPVTLSCSQTLNHNVMYWYQQKSSQAPKLLFHYYDKDFNNEADTPDNFQSRRPNTSFCFLDIRSPGLGDTAMYLCATSRKSSGSGETQYFGPGTRLLVL.

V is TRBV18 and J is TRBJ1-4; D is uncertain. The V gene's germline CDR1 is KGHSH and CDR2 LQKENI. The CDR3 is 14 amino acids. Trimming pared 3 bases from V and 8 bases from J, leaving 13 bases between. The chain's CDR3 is CASSPSVTLEKLFF. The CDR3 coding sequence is TGTGCCAGCTCACCCTCCGTTACTCTCGAAAAACTGTTTTTT.

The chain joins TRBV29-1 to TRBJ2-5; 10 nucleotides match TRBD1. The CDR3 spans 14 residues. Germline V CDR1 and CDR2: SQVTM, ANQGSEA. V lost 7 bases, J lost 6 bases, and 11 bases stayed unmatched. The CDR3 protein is CSAMTGGSGKTQYF. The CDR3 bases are TGCAGCGCTATGACAGGGGGCTCGGGTAAGACCCAGTACTTC. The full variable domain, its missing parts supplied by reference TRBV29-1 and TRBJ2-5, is SAVISQKPSRDICQRGTSLTIQCQVDSQVTMMFWYRQQPGQSLTLIATANQGSEATYESGFVIDKFPISRPNLTFSTLTVSNMSPEDSSIYLCSAMTGGSGKTQYFGPGTRLLVL.

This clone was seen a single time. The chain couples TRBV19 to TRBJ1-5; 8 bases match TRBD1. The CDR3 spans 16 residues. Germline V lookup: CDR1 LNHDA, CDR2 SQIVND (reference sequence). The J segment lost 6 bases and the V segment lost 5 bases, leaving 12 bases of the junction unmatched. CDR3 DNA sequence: TGTGCCAGTAGTGGCGCAGGGGGCCTCGTAGGTCAGCCCCAGCATTTT. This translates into CASSGAGGLVGQPQHF. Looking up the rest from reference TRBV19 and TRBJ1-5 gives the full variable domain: DGGITQSPKYLFRKEGQNVTLSCEQNLNHDAMYWYRQDPGQGLRLIYYSQIVNDFQKGDIAEGYSVSREKKESFPLTVTSAQKNPTAFYLCASSGAGGLVGQPQHFGDGTRLSIL.

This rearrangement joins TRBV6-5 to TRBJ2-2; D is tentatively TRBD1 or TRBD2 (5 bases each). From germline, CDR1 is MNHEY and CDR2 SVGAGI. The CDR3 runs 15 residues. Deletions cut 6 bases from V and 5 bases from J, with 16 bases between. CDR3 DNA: TGTGCCAGCAGAGTAAGGGGTGGCGGGACCGGGGAGCTGTTTTTT. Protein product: CASRVRGGGTGELFF.

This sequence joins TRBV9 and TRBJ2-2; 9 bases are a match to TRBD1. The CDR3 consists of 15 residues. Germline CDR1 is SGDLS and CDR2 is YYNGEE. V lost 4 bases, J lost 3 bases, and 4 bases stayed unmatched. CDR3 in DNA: TGTGCCAGCAGCCAACAGGGGGCCTACACCGGGGAGCTGTTTTTT. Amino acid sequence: CASSQQGAYTGELFF.